Given below is one TCR beta chain in context. Method: immunoSEQ multiplex PCR; TCRdb's copy keeps in-frame clones and lacks some. The table includes some 270,000 clones, roughly 90% detected once. The data belong to a study of blood T cell repertoires in COVID-19. Looking at the study overall: T cells, B-cell-depleted T cells, or PBMCs provided the cDNA or gDNA that served as material.

Participant-reported clinical history was the basis for cohort assignment. The V gene's germline CDR1 is SQVTM and CDR2 ANQGSEA. V shed 8 bases and J shed 3 bases, with 17 bases lying between them. The CDR3 has 13 amino acids. This TCR came from a woman aged 60-70 years who had recovered from COVID-19. The specimen sequenced was PBMCs or T cells enriched from blood (not recorded which). V usage is TRBV29-1 and J usage is TRBJ2-7, with D possibly TRBD2 on 5 matching bases. The CDR3 region has the DNA TGCAGCACCTCAACTGGACGGGACTACGAGCAGTACTTC. Its translation is CSTSTGRDYEQYF.